This record looks at one T cell receptor (beta chain) sequence and its context. Generated by immunoSEQ multiplex PCR, the TCRdb table keeps only in-frame clones and is missing some. The data contain fewer than 110,000 clones, roughly 90% of them singletons. This sample is part of a study of blood T cell repertoires in COVID-19. The sequence derives from a human donor in a cohort sampled during active COVID-19. The sample was peripheral blood.

The CDR3: CASSQDLVRELYNSPLHF. DNA of the CDR3: TGTGCCAGCAGCCAAGATCTTGTCAGGGAATTGTATAATTCACCCCTCCACTTT. The J gene is TRBJ1-6, the V gene TRBV3-1 (or the pseudogene TRBV3-2); possible D gene TRBD1, 5 bases. V was clipped by 0 bases and J by 4 bases, with 16 bases between them. Germline V gene lookup returns CDR1 LGHDT and CDR2 YNNKEL (reference sequence). The CDR3 runs 18 residues.